This T cell receptor beta chain was captured by sequencing in a study of T cell responses to AZD1222 COVID-19 vaccine. Concerning this clone: Its specificity is unknown.

Clones were read by immunoSEQ multiplex PCR, and TCRdb kept only the in-frame ones, dropping some. Of 150,000 or so clones listed, approximately 90% are singletons. The CDR3 runs 12 residues. Trimming cost V 4 bases and J 4 bases, with 8 bases left between them. Findings of the study overall: The study identified only five to seven AZD1222 recipients as seropositive at baseline. Donors were largely white British and mainly female; clonal diversity was possibly underestimated. Regions 160-218 and 743-854 dominated among vaccine-associated CD4 TCRs spanning spike.

The receptor's source is an adult who received the AZD1222 COVID-19 vaccine. The material sequenced was peripheral blood, taken 28 days after the second AZD1222 dose. The V and J genes are TRBV12-3 or TRBV12-4 and TRBJ2-7; weak D call: TRBD1 (6 bases). The CDR3 loop reads CASSYRVYEQYF. CDR3 nucleotides: TGTGCCAGCAGTTACAGGGTTTACGAGCAGTACTTC.